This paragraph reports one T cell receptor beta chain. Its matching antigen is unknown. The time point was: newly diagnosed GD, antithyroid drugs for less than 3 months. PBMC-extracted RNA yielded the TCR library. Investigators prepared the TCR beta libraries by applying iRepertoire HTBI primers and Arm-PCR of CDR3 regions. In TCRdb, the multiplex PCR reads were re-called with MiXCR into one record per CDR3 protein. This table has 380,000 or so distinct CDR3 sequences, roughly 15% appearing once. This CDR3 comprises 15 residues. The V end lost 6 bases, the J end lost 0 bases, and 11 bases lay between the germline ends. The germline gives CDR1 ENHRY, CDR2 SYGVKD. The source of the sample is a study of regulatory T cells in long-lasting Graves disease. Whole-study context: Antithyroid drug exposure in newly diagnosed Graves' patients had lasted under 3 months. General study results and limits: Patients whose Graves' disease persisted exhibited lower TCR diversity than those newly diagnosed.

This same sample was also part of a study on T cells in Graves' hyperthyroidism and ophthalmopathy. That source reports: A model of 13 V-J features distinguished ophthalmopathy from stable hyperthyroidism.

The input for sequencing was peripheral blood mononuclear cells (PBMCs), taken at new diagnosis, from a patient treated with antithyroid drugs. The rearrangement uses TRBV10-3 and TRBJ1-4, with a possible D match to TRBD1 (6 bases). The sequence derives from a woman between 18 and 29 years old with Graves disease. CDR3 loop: CAISQGRTTNEKLFF. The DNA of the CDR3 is TGTGCCATCAGCCAGGGGCGTACAACTAATGAAAAACTGTTTTTT.